These T cell receptor beta chains were read from a single sample in a study of blood T cells in healthy people across ages. One entry per CDR3 protein results from TCRdb running MiXCR on the 5' RACE reads. The repertoire holds approximately 1.5 million distinct CDR3 sequences, 42% seen once, with roughly 3.7% in the top ten. Source material: blood. The origin of the receptors is a woman aged 18-35 years in good health. Each CDR3 is given with its conserved first and last residue. The order of the fields is CDR3 protein, CDR3 DNA, V gene, clone size, D gene, J gene. D genes are given only for firm matches. Only part of the rows carry a size: once, few, many, or a class if the clone is expanded.

CASSLRSSYFRGSTDTQYF TGTGCCAGCAGTTTACGTTCCAGCTACTTTAGGGGCAGCACAGATACGCAGTATTTT TRBV27 . . TRBJ2-3
CASSFSVRVLREKEQFF TGTGCCAGCAGCTTCAGTGTTAGGGTGCTGAGGGAAAAAGAGCAGTTCTTC TRBV7-6 . . TRBJ2-1
CATQGGPPETDTQYF TGTGCCACTCAGGGAGGCCCCCCCGAAACAGATACGCAGTATTTT TRBV10-3 many . TRBJ2-3
CASRRGQGGTYEQYF TGTGCCAGCCGTCGGGGACAGGGGGGAACCTACGAGCAGTACTTC TRBV5-6 . TRBD1 TRBJ2-7
CASSPNRLANYGYTF TGTGCCAGCAGCCCCAACAGACTTGCTAACTATGGCTACACCTTC TRBV7-2 . . TRBJ1-2
CASTSTSGRDPGSLETQYF TGTGCCAGCACCTCAACTAGCGGGAGGGATCCGGGCTCTCTAGAGACCCAGTACTTC TRBV25-1 . TRBD2 TRBJ2-5
CASSRQGALSGANVLTF TGTGCCAGCTCTCGACAGGGAGCTCTCTCTGGGGCCAACGTCCTGACTTTC TRBV2 . TRBD1 TRBJ2-6
CSGRDYDSYEQYF TGCAGCGGGAGGGACTATGACTCCTACGAGCAGTACTTC TRBV29-1 . TRBD2 TRBJ2-7
CASSFLGWSNQPQHF TGTGCCAGCAGCTTCTTGGGGTGGAGCAATCAGCCCCAGCATTTT TRBV5-5 few . TRBJ1-5
CAYRSSTDTQHF TGTGCCTACCGGTCCAGCACAGATACGCAGCATTTT TRBV30 . . TRBJ1-5
CASSPGDQTEAFF TGTGCCAGCAGCCCCGGTGATCAGACTGAAGCTTTCTTT TRBV9 . . TRBJ1-1
CVSSLGGGGDTQYF TGTGTCAGCAGCTTGGGAGGGGGGGGAGATACGCAGTATTTT TRBV7-2 . . TRBJ2-3
CASRDLQGRAATETQYF TGTGCCAGCAGGGATTTACAGGGGCGCGCCGCAACGGAGACCCAGTACTTC TRBV2 once TRBD1 TRBJ2-5
CASSPSGGGYYHNEQYF TGTGCCAGCAGTCCCAGTGGAGGGGGGTACTACCACAATGAGCAGTACTTC TRBV27 . . TRBJ2-5
CASSLPRAYEQYF TGTGCCAGCAGCTTACCCCGGGCCTACGAGCAGTACTTC TRBV7-2 . . TRBJ2-7
CSAHPGTGGYQPQHF TGCAGTGCCCATCCCGGGACAGGGGGCTATCAGCCCCAGCATTTT TRBV20-1 . TRBD1 TRBJ1-5
CASGFLRNEQFF TGTGCCAGCGGGTTTTTAAGAAATGAGCAGTTCTTC TRBV27 . . TRBJ2-1
CASSLAGQGAYNEQYF TGTGCCAGCAGCTTGGCCGGGCAAGGGGCCTACAATGAGCAGTACTTC TRBV5-5 . . TRBJ2-7
CAAGTSGVYEQYF TGTGCCGCCGGGACTAGCGGAGTCTACGAGCAGTACTTC TRBV28 . TRBD2 TRBJ2-7
CASSPWTGAGELFF TGTGCCAGCAGCCCCTGGACAGGGGCCGGGGAGCTGTTTTTT TRBV7-9 . TRBD1 TRBJ2-2
CASSRGYYNEQFF TGTGCCAGCTCCCGGGGCTATTACAATGAGCAGTTCTTC TRBV3-1 . . TRBJ2-1
CASSQGVTSGSYEQFF TGCGCCAGCAGCCAAGGAGTGACTAGCGGGAGCTATGAGCAGTTCTTC TRBV4-3 few TRBD2 TRBJ2-1
CASSTRDSKNSPLHF TGCGCCAGCAGCACAAGGGACAGCAAGAATTCACCCCTCCACTTT TRBV5-1 . TRBD1 TRBJ1-6
CASRVDGADEQYF TGTGCCAGCAGGGTAGACGGGGCCGACGAGCAGTACTTC TRBV2 . . TRBJ2-7
CASSSRGKGEQYF TGTGCCAGCTCAAGTCGGGGCAAAGGGGAGCAGTACTTC TRBV6-2/TRBV6-3 . . TRBJ2-5
CASSLGRDRGWLNTEAFF TGTGCCAGCAGCTTAGGCAGGGATCGTGGATGGTTGAACACTGAAGCTTTCTTT TRBV7-9 few . TRBJ1-1
CASSLGTSEQYF TGTGCCAGCAGTTTAGGAACTAGCGAGCAGTACTTC TRBV7-9 . . TRBJ2-7
CASRRGQWAQYF TGTGCCAGCAGAAGAGGACAGTGGGCGCAGTATTTT TRBV12-3/TRBV12-4 . . TRBJ2-3
CSVVRGPGNEQFF TGCAGCGTTGTCAGGGGTCCAGGGAATGAGCAGTTCTTC TRBV29-1 . . TRBJ2-1
CASSQDRTRYYGYTF TGTGCCAGCAGCCAAGATCGTACCAGGTACTATGGCTACACCTTC TRBV4-2 . . TRBJ1-2
CASSAGRRDSYEQYF TGTGCCAGCAGCGCAGGGAGACGGGACTCCTACGAGCAGTACTTC TRBV9 . . TRBJ2-7
CASSLEGRGSSYNEQFF TGTGCCAGCAGCTTAGAGGGGCGGGGGTCCTCCTACAATGAGCAGTTCTTC TRBV11-2 . TRBD2 TRBJ2-1